Listed here are 9 T cell receptor beta chains from one sample, sequenced in a study of radiation and T cells in renal cell carcinoma. Time point noted: blood 4 weeks post-SBRT, at nephrectomy. Treatment reported: 15 Gy SBRT to primary tumor, nephrectomy 4 weeks later. Sequencing used immunoSEQ multiplex PCR; TCRdb keeps in-frame clones, though not all of them. This table has about 77,000 clones, approximately 82% appearing once. The material sequenced was blood, taken from a patient whose treatment included radiotherapy and nephrectomy. These TCRs come from a woman between 55 and 75 years old with renal cell carcinoma.

This clone was seen more than once but under ten times. This chain links TRBV10-2 with TRBJ1-1; TRBD1 might be the D (5 bases). The V and J ends lost 10 bases and 1 base respectively, with 13 bases between them. CDR3 size: 13 residues. Germline V lookup: CDR1 WSHSY, CDR2 SAAADI. This CDR3 is CAILDTTNTEAFF. CDR3 nucleotides: TGCGCCATCCTGGACACAACGAACACTGAAGCTTTCTTT.

This sequence joins TRBV27 and TRBJ2-7; a weak D match, TRBD2 (5 bases). Germline values: CDR1 MNHEY, CDR2 SMNVEV (reference sequence). CDR3 length equals 14 residues. Trimming left V 8 bases short and J 2 bases short, with 16 bases between. CDR3 bases: TGTGCCAGCCAGTCACCGGGATTGGCCTACGAGCAGTACTTC. Residues: CASQSPGLAYEQYF.

The genes are TRBV28 and TRBJ2-7; TRBD1 agrees at 7 bases. Germline CDR1 MDHEN, CDR2 SYDVKM. CDR3 length equals 15 residues. Unmatched junction bases numbered 8, after V lost 3 bases and J lost 3 bases. The CDR3 loop is CASSFPGTVNYEQYF. The CDR3 DNA is TGTGCCAGCAGTTTCCCCGGGACAGTAAACTACGAGCAGTACTTC.

This chain links TRBV14 with TRBJ2-3; 9 bases are shared with TRBD2. Germline assignment: CDR1 SGHDN and CDR2 FVKESK. V trimming: 5 bases; J trimming: 6 bases; junction bases outside the gene matches: 18. CDR3 size: 18 residues. This chain's CDR3 is CASSAREASGRRGDTQYF. CDR3 DNA: TGTGCCAGCAGCGCCCGAGAGGCGAGCGGGAGGAGGGGCGATACGCAGTATTTT. Drawing the rest from reference TRBV14 and TRBJ2-3, the complete variable domain is EAGVTQFPSHSVIEKGQTVTLRCDPISGHDNLYWYRRVMGKEIKFLLHFVKESKQDESGMPNNRFLAERTGGTYSTLKVQPAELEDSGVYFCASSAREASGRRGDTQYFGPGTRLTVL.

The J gene is TRBJ2-5, the V gene TRBV27; 11 positions match TRBD2. The CDR3 is 13 residues long. The V gene end was trimmed by 0 bases and the J gene end by 14 bases; junction bases not matched to a gene: 5. Germline assignment: CDR1 MNHEY and CDR2 SMNVEV (reference sequence). CDR3 sequence reads: CASSLSLAGALYF. Written as DNA, the CDR3 is TGTGCCAGCAGTTTATCACTAGCGGGGGCTCTTTACTTC.

The V and J genes are TRBV7-6 and TRBJ2-7; perhaps D is TRBD1 or TRBD2 (5 bases each). The ends were cut back, 1 base at V and 4 bases at J, with 11 bases in the middle. Germline CDR1 SGHVS, CDR2 FNYEAQ. The CDR3 has 14 residues. CDR3 in amino acids: CASSLGGSLYEQYF. In DNA form, the CDR3 reads TGTGCCAGCAGCTTAGGGGGGAGCCTATACGAGCAGTACTTC. Full variable domain (remainder filled in from reference TRBV7-6 and TRBJ2-7): GAGVSQSPRYKVTKRGQDVALRCDPISGHVSLYWYRQALGQGPEFLTYFNYEAQQDKSGLPNDRFSAERPEGSISTLTIQRTEQRDSAMYRCASSLGGSLYEQYFGPGTRLTVT.

The chain employs TRBV9 and TRBJ1-3; 10 bases are a match to TRBD1. The CDR3 extends over 16 amino acids. Losses at the gene ends were 4 bases for V and 4 bases for J; bases not matched to a gene: 8. Germline V gene data show CDR1 as SGDLS and CDR2 as YYNGEE. CDR3 region: CASSMSGQGTGNTIYF. CDR3 in DNA: TGTGCCAGCAGCATGTCGGGACAGGGGACAGGAAACACCATATATTTT.

The chain uses TRBV9 and TRBJ1-1; no clear D. The CDR3 is 13 amino acids. Between the trimmed V and J ends, which lost 0 bases and 3 bases, there was a span of 6 bases. Looked up from germline, CDR1 is SGDLS and CDR2 is YYNGEE. CDR3 DNA: TGTGCCAGCAGCGTAGAGCAGCACACTGAAGCTTTCTTT. Its translation: CASSVEQHTEAFF.

The chain uses TRBV28 and TRBJ1-5, with D unclear. The CDR3 runs 12 residues. The germline gives CDR1 MDHEN, CDR2 SYDVKM. Trimming stripped 3 bases from V and 6 bases from J, with 6 bases between. CDR3 coding DNA: TGTGCCAGCAGTTTCTTAGGTCAGCCCCAGCATTTT. The encoded protein is CASSFLGQPQHF.